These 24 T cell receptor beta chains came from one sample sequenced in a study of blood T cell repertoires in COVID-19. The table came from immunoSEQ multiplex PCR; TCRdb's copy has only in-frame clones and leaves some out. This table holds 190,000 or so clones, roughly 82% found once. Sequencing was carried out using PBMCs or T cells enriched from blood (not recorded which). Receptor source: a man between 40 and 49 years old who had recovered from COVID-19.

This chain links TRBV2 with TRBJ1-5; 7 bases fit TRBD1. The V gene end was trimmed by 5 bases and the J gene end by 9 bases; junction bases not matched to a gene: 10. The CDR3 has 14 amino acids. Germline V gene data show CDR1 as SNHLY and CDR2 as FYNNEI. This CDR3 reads CASSPMGQPGPQHF. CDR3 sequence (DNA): TGTGCCAGCAGTCCCATGGGACAGCCCGGGCCCCAGCATTTT.

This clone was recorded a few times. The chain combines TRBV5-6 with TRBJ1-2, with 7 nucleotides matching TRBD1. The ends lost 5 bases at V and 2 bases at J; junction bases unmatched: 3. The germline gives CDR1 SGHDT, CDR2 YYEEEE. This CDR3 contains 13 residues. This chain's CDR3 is CASRQQGNYGYTF. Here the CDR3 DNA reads TGTGCCAGCAGACAACAGGGGAACTATGGCTACACCTTC.

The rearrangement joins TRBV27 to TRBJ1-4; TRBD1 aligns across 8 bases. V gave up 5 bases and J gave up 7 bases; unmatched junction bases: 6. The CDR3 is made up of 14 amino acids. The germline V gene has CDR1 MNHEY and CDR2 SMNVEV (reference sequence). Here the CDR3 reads CASSTRTGTEKLFF. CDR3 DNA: TGTGCCAGCAGTACCCGGACAGGGACTGAAAAACTGTTTTTT.

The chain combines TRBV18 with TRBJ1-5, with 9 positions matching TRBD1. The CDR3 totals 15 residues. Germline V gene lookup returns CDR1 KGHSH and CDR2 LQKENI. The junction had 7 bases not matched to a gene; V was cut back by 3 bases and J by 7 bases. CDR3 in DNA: TGTGCCAGCTCACCTACCACAGGGGGCCGCCAGCCCCAGCATTTT. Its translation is CASSPTTGGRQPQHF.

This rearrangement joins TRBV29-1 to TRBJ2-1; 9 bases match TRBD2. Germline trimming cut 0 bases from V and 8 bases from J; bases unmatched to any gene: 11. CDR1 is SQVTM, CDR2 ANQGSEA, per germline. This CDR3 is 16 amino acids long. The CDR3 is CSVEDGAGGPRDEQFF. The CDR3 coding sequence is TGCAGCGTTGAAGATGGGGCGGGAGGGCCGAGGGATGAGCAGTTCTTC.

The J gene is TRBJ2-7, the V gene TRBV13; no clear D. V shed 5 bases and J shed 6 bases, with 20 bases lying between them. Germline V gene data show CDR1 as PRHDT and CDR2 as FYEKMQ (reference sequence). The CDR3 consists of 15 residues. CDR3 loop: CASSPLSLAAREQYF. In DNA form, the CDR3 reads TGTGCCAGCAGCCCCCTCTCATTAGCAGCTCGCGAGCAGTACTTC.

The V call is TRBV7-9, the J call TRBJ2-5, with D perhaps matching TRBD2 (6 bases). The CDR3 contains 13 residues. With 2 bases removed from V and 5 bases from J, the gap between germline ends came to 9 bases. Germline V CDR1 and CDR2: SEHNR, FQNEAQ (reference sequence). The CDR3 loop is CASSLSGGETQYF. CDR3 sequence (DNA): TGTGCCAGCAGCTTAAGTGGGGGGGAGACCCAGTACTTC.

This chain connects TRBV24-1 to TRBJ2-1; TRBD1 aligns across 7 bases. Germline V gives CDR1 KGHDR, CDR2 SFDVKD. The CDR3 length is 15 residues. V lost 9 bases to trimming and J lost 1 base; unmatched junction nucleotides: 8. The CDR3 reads CATGPGGASYNEQFF. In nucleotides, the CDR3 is TGTGCCACCGGTCCAGGGGGAGCATCCTACAATGAGCAGTTCTTC.

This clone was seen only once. CDR3 residues: CASSIRQGPHYGYTF. The CDR3, as DNA: TGTGCCAGTAGTATACGCCAGGGGCCTCACTATGGCTACACCTTC. The chain joins TRBV19 to TRBJ1-2; a possible D gene is TRBD1 (6 bases). Germline loops: CDR1 LNHDA, CDR2 SQIVND (reference sequence). Trimming left V 2 bases short and J 3 bases short, with 13 bases between. The length of the CDR3 is 15 residues.

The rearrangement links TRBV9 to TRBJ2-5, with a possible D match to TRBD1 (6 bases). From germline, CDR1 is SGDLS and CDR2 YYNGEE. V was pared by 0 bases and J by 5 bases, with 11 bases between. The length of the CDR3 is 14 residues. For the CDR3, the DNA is TGTGCCAGCAGCGTAGATGGTAGGGGGGAGACCCAGTACTTC. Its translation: CASSVDGRGETQYF.

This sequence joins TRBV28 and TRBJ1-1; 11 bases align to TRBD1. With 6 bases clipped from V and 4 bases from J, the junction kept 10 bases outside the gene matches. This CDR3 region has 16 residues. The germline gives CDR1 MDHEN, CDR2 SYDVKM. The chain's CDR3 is CASSPRTGGRGTEAFF. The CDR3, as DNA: TGTGCCAGCAGCCCCAGGACAGGGGGCCGGGGCACTGAAGCTTTCTTT.

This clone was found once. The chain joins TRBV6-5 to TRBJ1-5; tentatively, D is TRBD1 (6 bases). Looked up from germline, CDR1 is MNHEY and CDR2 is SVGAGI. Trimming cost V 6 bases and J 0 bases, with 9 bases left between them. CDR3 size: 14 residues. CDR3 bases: TGTGCCAGCAGAGACAGGCGTAGCAATCAGCCCCAGCATTTT. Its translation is CASRDRRSNQPQHF.

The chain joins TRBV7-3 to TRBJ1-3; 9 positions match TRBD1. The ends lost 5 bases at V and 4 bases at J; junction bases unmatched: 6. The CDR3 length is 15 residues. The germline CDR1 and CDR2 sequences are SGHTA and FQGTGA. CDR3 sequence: CASSQTGGTGNTIYF. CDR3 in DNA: TGTGCCAGCAGCCAGACAGGGGGTACGGGAAACACCATATATTTT.

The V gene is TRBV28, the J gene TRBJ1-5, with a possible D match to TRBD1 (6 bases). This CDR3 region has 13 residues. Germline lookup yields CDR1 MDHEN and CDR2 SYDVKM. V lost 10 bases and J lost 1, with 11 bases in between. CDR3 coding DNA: TGTGCCACGGGCAGGGGCAGCAATCAGCCCCAGCATTTT. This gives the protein CATGRGSNQPQHF. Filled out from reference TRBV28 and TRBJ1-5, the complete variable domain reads DVKVTQSSRYLVKRTGEKVFLECVQDMDHENMFWYRQDPGLGLRLIYFSYDVKMKEKGDIPEGYSVSREKKERFSLILESASTNQTSMYLCATGRGSNQPQHFGDGTRLSIL.

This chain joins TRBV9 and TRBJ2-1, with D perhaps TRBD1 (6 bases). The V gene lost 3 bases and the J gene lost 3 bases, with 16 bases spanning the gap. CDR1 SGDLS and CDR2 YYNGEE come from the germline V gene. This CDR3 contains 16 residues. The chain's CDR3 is CASSDSGARGYNEQFF. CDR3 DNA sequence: TGTGCCAGCAGCGATTCAGGGGCGAGAGGCTACAATGAGCAGTTCTTC.

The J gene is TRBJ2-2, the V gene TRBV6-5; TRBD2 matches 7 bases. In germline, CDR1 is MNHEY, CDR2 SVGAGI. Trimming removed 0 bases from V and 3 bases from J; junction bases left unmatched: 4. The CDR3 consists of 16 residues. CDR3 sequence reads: CASSYSAGEYTGELFF. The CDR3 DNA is TGTGCCAGCAGTTACTCGGCGGGAGAGTACACCGGGGAGCTGTTTTTT.

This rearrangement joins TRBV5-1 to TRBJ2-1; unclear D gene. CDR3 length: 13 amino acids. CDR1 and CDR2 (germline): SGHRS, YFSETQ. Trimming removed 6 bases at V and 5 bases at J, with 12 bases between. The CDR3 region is CASTPFSDNEQFF. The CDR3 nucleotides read TGCGCCAGCACTCCCTTCAGTGACAATGAGCAGTTCTTC.

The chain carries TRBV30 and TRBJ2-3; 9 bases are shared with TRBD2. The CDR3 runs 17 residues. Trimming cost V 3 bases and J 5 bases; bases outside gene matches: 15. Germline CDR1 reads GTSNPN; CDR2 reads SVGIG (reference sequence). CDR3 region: CAWSPGWASGIQDTQYF. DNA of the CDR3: TGTGCCTGGAGCCCTGGGTGGGCTAGCGGGATTCAAGATACGCAGTATTTT.

The CDR3 region has the DNA TGTGCCAGCAGCCCACAGGGAAACTATGGCTACACCTTC. It specifies CASSPQGNYGYTF. The genes are TRBV11-1 and TRBJ1-2; TRBD1 might be the D (6 bases). The CDR3 runs 13 residues. Germline loops: CDR1 SGHAT, CDR2 FQDESV (reference sequence). V lost 5 bases and J 2 bases, leaving 9 bases between the germline ends.

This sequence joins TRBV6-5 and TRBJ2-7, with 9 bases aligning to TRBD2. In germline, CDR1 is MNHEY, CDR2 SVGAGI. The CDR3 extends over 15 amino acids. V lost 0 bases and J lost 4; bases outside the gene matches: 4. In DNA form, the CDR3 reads TGTGCCAGCAGTTACTCGGGCGGGAGGGAATACGAGCAGTACTTC. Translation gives CASSYSGGREYEQYF.

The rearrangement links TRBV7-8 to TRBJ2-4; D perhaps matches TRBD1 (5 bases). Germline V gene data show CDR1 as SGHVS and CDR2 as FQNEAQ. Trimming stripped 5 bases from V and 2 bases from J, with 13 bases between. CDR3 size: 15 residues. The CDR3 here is CASSPEQGSKNIQYF. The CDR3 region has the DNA TGTGCCAGCAGCCCCGAGCAGGGTTCCAAAAACATTCAGTACTTC.

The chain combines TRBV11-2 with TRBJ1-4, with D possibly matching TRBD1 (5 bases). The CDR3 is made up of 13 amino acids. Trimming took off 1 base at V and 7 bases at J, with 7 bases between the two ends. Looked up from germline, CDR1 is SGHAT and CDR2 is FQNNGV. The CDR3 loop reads CASSLAGLEKLFF. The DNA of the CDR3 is TGTGCCAGCAGCTTAGCAGGGCTTGAAAAACTGTTTTTT.

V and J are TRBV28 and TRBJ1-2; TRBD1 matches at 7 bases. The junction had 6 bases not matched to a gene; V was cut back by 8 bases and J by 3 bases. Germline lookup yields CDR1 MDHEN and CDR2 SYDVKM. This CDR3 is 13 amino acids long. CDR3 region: CASLSGTDYGYTF. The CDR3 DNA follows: TGTGCCAGCCTCTCCGGGACAGACTATGGCTACACCTTC.

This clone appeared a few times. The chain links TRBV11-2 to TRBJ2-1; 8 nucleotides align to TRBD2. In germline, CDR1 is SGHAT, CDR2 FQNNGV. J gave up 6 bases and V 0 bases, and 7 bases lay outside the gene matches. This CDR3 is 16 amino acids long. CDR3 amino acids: CASSLDLAGSVNEQFF. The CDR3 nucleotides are TGTGCCAGCAGCTTAGATCTAGCGGGTTCGGTCAATGAGCAGTTCTTC.